These 18 T cell receptor beta chains were sequenced from one sample in a study of blood T cell repertoires in COVID-19. Clones were read by immunoSEQ multiplex PCR, and TCRdb kept only the in-frame ones, dropping some. The sample has some 140,000 clones, roughly 89% seen once. Sequencing used peripheral blood. The receptors stem from a man aged 50 or older with active or convalescent COVID-19.

The chain carries TRBV10-3 and TRBJ2-3; 9 bases match TRBD1. The CDR3 is 16 amino acids. V lost 5 bases to trimming and J lost 2 bases; unmatched junction nucleotides: 8. Germline CDR1 ENHRY, CDR2 SYGVKD. CDR3 protein: CAISSSGTGTTDTQYF. CDR3 coding DNA: TGTGCCATCAGTAGCTCCGGGACAGGGACCACAGATACGCAGTATTTT.

The chain's CDR3 is CASSLSSGYSYEQYF. The CDR3 nucleotides are TGTGCCAGCAGTTTATCTAGCGGGTACTCCTACGAGCAGTACTTC. The chain recombines TRBV28 with TRBJ2-7; 8 nucleotides match TRBD2. Per germline, CDR1 MDHEN and CDR2 SYDVKM. CDR3 length equals 15 residues. V shed 1 base, J shed 0 bases, and the junction held 2 bases outside the gene matches.

This chain uses TRBV5-5 with TRBJ1-5; 8 bases line up with TRBD1. CDR3 length equals 16 residues. Germline-derived CDR1 and CDR2 are SGHKS and YYEKEE (reference sequence). The V and J ends lost 4 bases and 0 bases, in that order; junction bases with no gene match: 6. CDR3 amino acids: CASSPTGGASNQPQHF. The CDR3 DNA reads TGTGCCAGCAGCCCCACAGGGGGGGCTAGCAATCAGCCCCAGCATTTT.

This clone was picked up one time. The sample has other DNA sequences that encode this CDR3 too. The chain joins TRBV5-1 to TRBJ2-7; 10 bases align to TRBD2. Germline loops: CDR1 SGHRS, CDR2 YFSETQ. There are 14 residues in the CDR3. V shed 3 bases, J shed 2 bases, and the junction held 2 bases outside the gene matches. The CDR3 loop reads CASSSTSGTYEQYF. The CDR3 nucleotides read TGCGCCAGCAGCTCAACTAGCGGGACCTACGAGCAGTACTTC.

This clone was detected a few times. The chain joins TRBV7-9 to TRBJ1-5; 12 bases map to TRBD1. There are 17 residues in the CDR3. V trimming: 4 bases; J trimming: 4 bases; junction bases outside the gene matches: 8. Germline CDR1 SEHNR, CDR2 FQNEAQ (reference sequence). CDR3 sequence: CASSSTRDRGQNQPQHF. Here the CDR3 DNA reads TGTGCCAGCAGCTCCACCCGGGACAGGGGGCAGAATCAGCCCCAGCATTTT.

This rearrangement joins TRBV18 to TRBJ2-2; D not certain. V gave up 0 bases and J gave up 4 bases, with 6 bases separating them. The CDR3 has 14 residues. Looked up from germline, CDR1 is KGHSH and CDR2 is LQKENI. The CDR3 DNA is TGTGCCAGCTCACCACCCGGTCCCACCGGGGAGCTGTTTTTT. It specifies CASSPPGPTGELFF.

This CDR3 is CASRAPGQAYEQYF. The CDR3 DNA follows: TGTGCCAGTCGCGCACCGGGACAGGCCTACGAGCAGTACTTC. The rearrangement joins TRBV19 to TRBJ2-7, with 8 bases matching TRBD1. V was pared by 8 bases and J by 2 bases, with 8 bases of the junction left unmatched. Germline CDR1 reads LNHDA; CDR2 reads SQIVND (reference sequence). CDR3 length equals 14 residues.

In its sample, this clone was seen once. V and J are TRBV6-1 and TRBJ2-7, with D maybe TRBD1 (7 bases). Trimming shortened V by 3 bases and J by 4 bases, and 19 bases separated the two germline ends. Germline-derived CDR1 and CDR2 are MNHNS and SASEGT. The CDR3 has 16 amino acids. The CDR3 loop is CASSEKRGTDGYEQYF. CDR3 nucleotide sequence: TGTGCCAGCAGTGAGAAACGGGGGACAGACGGTTACGAGCAGTACTTC.

CDR3 sequence (DNA): TGTGCCAGCAGTGAATTCAGGGGGCCCACACTCACCGGGGAGCTGTTTTTT. This encodes CASSEFRGPTLTGELFF. The chain recombines TRBV2 with TRBJ2-2; TRBD1 matches 8 bases. The CDR3 is 17 amino acids. The V gene end was trimmed by 2 bases and the J gene end by 4 bases; junction bases not matched to a gene: 9. Germline assignment: CDR1 SNHLY and CDR2 FYNNEI.

The chain joins TRBV19 to TRBJ1-6; D may be TRBD1 (6 bases). V shed 7 bases and J shed 10 bases, with 17 bases lying between them. The germline V gene encodes CDR1 LNHDA and CDR2 SQIVND (reference sequence). The CDR3 runs to 14 residues. CDR3 protein: CASTSGQGRSPLHF. In DNA, the CDR3 is TGTGCCAGTACCTCTGGGCAGGGGAGATCACCCCTCCACTTT.

The V call is TRBV2, the J call TRBJ2-5; 7 bases match TRBD2. V gave up 6 bases and J gave up 4 bases; unmatched junction bases: 5. CDR1 is SNHLY and CDR2 is FYNNEI in the germline V gene. This CDR3 has 13 amino acids. CDR3 coding DNA: TGTGCCAGCAGCTACGGGACTATAGAGACCCAGTACTTC. It specifies CASSYGTIETQYF.

The chain couples TRBV27 to TRBJ1-6; 7 bases agree with TRBD1. The J segment lost 6 bases and the V segment lost 4 bases, leaving 3 bases of the junction unmatched. The CDR3 has 14 residues. Looked up from germline, CDR1 is MNHEY and CDR2 is SMNVEV (reference sequence). The CDR3 loop reads CASSSGQFNSPLHF. The CDR3 nucleotides are TGTGCCAGCAGTTCGGGACAGTTTAATTCACCCCTCCACTTT.

The chain recombines TRBV6-6 with TRBJ2-7, with 7 bases identical to TRBD1. This CDR3 has 17 residues. J was trimmed by 0 bases and V by 5 bases; bases with no gene match: 13. Germline assignment: CDR1 MNHNY and CDR2 SVGAGI (reference sequence). The chain's CDR3 is CASSRPTRGGLSYEQYF. The CDR3 DNA reads TGTGCCAGCAGTCGACCGACCCGAGGGGGCCTCTCCTACGAGCAGTACTTC.

The chain carries TRBV5-1 and TRBJ2-3; 7 nucleotides line up with TRBD1. Germline assignment: CDR1 SGHRS and CDR2 YFSETQ. The CDR3 runs 15 residues. Trimming cost V 0 bases and J 2 bases; bases outside gene matches: 3. The chain's CDR3 is CASSLEGGLTDTQYF. The CDR3 DNA is TGCGCCAGCAGCTTGGAAGGGGGCCTCACAGATACGCAGTATTTT.

V and J are TRBV28 and TRBJ2-1; possible D gene TRBD2, 6 bases. This CDR3 has 15 residues. Trimming removed 8 bases from V and 4 bases from J, with 18 bases in between. The germline gives CDR1 MDHEN, CDR2 SYDVKM. The DNA of the CDR3 is TGTGCCAGCGACTCAAACCGGGACTTATACAATGAGCAGTTCTTC. This encodes CASDSNRDLYNEQFF.

V is TRBV4-1 and J is TRBJ2-7; a weak D match, TRBD2 (6 bases). Germline values: CDR1 MGHRA, CDR2 YSYEKL. This CDR3 spans 17 amino acids. Trimming stripped 1 base from V and 2 bases from J, with 18 bases between. The CDR3 bases are TGCGCCAGCAGCCAAGGAATGACGGGAGTGGGGACCTACGAGCAGTACTTC. Its protein product is CASSQGMTGVGTYEQYF.

The V gene is TRBV5-1, the J gene TRBJ2-3; TRBD2 aligns across 12 bases. The CDR3 spans 14 residues. After removal of 4 bases from V and 9 bases from J, the junction contained 6 bases not matched to a gene. The germline CDR1 and CDR2 sequences are SGHRS and YFSETQ. CDR3 bases: TGCGCCAGCAGCGGACAGACTAGCGGGGGAACGCAGTATTTT. Residues: CASSGQTSGGTQYF.

The rearrangement uses TRBV7-6 and TRBJ2-1; no reliable D call. Germline lookup yields CDR1 SGHVS and CDR2 FNYEAQ. The ends were cut back, 5 bases at V and 8 bases at J, with 16 bases in the middle. CDR3 size: 14 residues. CDR3 region: CASSPGPPVHEQFF. In DNA form, the CDR3 reads TGTGCCAGCAGCCCTGGTCCGCCGGTTCATGAGCAGTTCTTC.